The clone carrying this T cell receptor beta chain appeared a single time. CDR1 SQVTM and CDR2 ANQGSEA come from the germline V gene. V lost 7 bases and J 11 bases, leaving 17 bases between the germline ends. This CDR3 contains 11 residues. The data originate from a study of cytomegalovirus exposure and HLA in healthy donors. Both 60 Vbeta primers and 13 Jbeta primers went into the PCR. The table came from immunoSEQ multiplex PCR; TCRdb's copy has only in-frame clones and leaves some out. Found here are some 200,000 clones, around 79% of them singletons; the top ten hold around 0.2%. The chain recombines TRBV29-1 with TRBJ1-1, with D possibly being TRBD1 (5 bases). The sequenced sample was PBMCs. The sequence came from a girl under 10 years old in good health and CMV-seronegative. CDR3 amino acids: CSATPLKGAFF. The CDR3 DNA reads TGCAGCGCCACCCCGTTGAAGGGGGCTTTCTTT.